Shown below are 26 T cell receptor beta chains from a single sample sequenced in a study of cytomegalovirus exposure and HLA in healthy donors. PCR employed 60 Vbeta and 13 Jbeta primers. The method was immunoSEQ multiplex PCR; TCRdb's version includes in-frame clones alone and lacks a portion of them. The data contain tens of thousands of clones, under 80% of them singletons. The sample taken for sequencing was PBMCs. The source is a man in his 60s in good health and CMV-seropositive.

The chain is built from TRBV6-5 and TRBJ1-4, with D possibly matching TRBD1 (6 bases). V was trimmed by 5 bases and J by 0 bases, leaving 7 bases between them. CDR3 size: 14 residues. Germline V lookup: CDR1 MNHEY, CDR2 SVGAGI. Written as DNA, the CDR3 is TGTGCCAGCAGTCGGACAGCAACTAATGAAAAACTGTTTTTT. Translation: CASSRTATNEKLFF.

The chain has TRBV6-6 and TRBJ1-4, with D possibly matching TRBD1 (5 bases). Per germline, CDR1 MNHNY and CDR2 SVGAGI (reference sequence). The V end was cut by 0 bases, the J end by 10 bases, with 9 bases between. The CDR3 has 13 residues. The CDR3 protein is CASSYSGEGKLFF. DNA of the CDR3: TGTGCCAGCAGTTACTCGGGGGAGGGAAAACTGTTTTTT.

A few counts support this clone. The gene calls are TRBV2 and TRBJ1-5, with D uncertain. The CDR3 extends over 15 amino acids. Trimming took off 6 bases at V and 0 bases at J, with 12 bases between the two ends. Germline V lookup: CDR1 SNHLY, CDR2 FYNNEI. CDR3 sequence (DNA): TGTGCCAGCAGACAAACGGAGAGTAGCAATCAGCCCCAGCATTTT. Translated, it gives CASRQTESSNQPQHF.

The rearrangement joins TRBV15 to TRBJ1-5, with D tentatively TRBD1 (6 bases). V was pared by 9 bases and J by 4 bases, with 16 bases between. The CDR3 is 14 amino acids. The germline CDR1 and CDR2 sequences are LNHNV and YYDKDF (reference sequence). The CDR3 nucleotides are TGTGCCACTGCCGTCAAACAGGGTAATCAGCCCCAGCATTTT. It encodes CATAVKQGNQPQHF.

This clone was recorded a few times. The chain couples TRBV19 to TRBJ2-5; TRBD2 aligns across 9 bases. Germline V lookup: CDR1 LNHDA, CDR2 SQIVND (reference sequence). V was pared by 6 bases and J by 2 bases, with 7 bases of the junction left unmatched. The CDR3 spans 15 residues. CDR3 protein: CASSRLAGLQETQYF. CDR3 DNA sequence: TGTGCCAGTAGCAGGCTAGCGGGGCTACAAGAGACCCAGTACTTC.

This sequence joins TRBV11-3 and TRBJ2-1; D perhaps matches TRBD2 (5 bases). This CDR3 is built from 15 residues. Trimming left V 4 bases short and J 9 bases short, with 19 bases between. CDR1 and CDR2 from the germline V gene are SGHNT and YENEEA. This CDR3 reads CASSSEPRERREQFF. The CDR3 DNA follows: TGTGCCAGCAGCTCCGAGCCAAGGGAGAGACGTGAGCAGTTCTTC.

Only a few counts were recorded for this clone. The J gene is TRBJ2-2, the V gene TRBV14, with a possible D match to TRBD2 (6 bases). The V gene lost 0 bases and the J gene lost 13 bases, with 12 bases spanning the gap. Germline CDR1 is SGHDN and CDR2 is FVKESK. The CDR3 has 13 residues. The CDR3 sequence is CASSQDAAGMLFF. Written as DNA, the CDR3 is TGTGCCAGCAGCCAAGACGCGGCGGGGATGCTGTTTTTT.

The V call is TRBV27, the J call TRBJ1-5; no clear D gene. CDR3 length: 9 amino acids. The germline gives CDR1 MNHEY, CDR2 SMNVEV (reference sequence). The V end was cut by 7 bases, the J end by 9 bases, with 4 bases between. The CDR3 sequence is CASTLPQHF. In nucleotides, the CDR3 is TGTGCCAGCACCCTGCCCCAGCATTTT.

CDR3 region: CASSFTGLATYNEQFF. In DNA, the CDR3 is TGTGCCAGCAGCTTTACGGGACTAGCGACCTACAATGAGCAGTTCTTC. This sequence joins TRBV5-4 and TRBJ2-1; TRBD2 matches at 10 bases. With 2 bases clipped from V and 2 bases from J, the junction kept 4 bases outside the gene matches. CDR1 is SGHNT and CDR2 is YYREEE in the germline V gene (reference sequence). The CDR3 has 16 amino acids.

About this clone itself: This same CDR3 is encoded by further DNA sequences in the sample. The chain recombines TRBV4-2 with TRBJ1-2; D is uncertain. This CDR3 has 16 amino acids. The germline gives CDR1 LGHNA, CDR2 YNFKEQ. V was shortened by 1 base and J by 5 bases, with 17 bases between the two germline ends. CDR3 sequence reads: CASSQGSAAEGYGYTF. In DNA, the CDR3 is TGTGCCAGCAGCCAAGGGAGTGCGGCGGAGGGTTATGGCTACACCTTC.

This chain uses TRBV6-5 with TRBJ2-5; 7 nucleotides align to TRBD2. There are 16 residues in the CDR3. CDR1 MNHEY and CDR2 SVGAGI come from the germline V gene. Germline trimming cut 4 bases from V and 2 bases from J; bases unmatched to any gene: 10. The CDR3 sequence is CASSWSGEAWQETQYF. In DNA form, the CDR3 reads TGTGCCAGCAGTTGGAGCGGGGAGGCGTGGCAAGAGACCCAGTACTTC.

The CDR3 coding sequence is TGTGCCTGGAGTCGCTCCACAGGGGAACCCCTCCACTTT. This sequence encodes CAWSRSTGEPLHF. The chain is built from TRBV30 and TRBJ1-6, with 7 bases lining up with TRBD1. Per the germline V gene, CDR1 is GTSNPN and CDR2 is SVGIG (reference sequence). This CDR3 comprises 13 residues. The trim removed 2 bases at V and 12 bases at J, leaving 7 bases unmatched. The full variable domain, in which reference TRBV30 and TRBJ1-6 provide the parts outside the CDR3, is SQTIHQWPATLVQPVGSPLSLECTVEGTSNPNLYWYRQAAGRGLQLLFYSVGIGQISSEVPQNLSASRPQDRQFILSSKKLLLSDSGFYLCAWSRSTGEPLHFGNGTRLTVT.

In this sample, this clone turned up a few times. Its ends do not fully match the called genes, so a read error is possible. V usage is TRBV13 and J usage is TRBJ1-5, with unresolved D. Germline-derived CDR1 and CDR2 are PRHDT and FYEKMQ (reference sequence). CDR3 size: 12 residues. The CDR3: CASRLGEGPQHF. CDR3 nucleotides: TGTGCCAGCAGATTAGGTGAGGGGCCCCAGCATTTT.

CDR3 sequence (DNA): TGTGCCTGGAGTAGGGGTGATGGTCAGCCCCAGCATTTT. It codes for CAWSRGDGQPQHF. The V call is TRBV30, the J call TRBJ1-5, with D tentatively TRBD1 (5 bases). The length of the CDR3 is 13 residues. Germline V gene data show CDR1 as GTSNPN and CDR2 as SVGIG (reference sequence). With 2 bases removed from V and 6 bases from J, the gap between germline ends came to 11 bases.

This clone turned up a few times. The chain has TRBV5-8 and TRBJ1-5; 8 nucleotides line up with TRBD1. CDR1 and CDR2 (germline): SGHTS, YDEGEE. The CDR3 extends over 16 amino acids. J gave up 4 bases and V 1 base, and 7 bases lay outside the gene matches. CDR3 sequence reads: CASSLIKTGGNQPQHF. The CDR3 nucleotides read TGTGCCAGCAGCTTGATTAAAACAGGGGGTAATCAGCCCCAGCATTTT. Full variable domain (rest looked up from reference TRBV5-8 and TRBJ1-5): EAGVTQSPTHLIKTRGQQATLRCSPISGHTSVYWYQQALGLGLQFLLWYDEGEERNRGNFPPRFSGRQFPNYSSELNVNALELEDSALYLCASSLIKTGGNQPQHFGDGTRLSIL.

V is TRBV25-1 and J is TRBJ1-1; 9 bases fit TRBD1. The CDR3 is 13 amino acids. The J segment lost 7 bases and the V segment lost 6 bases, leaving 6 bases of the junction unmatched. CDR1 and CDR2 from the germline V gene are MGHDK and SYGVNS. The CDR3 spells CASSMTGGLEAFF. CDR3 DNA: TGTGCCAGCAGCATGACAGGGGGTCTTGAAGCTTTCTTT.

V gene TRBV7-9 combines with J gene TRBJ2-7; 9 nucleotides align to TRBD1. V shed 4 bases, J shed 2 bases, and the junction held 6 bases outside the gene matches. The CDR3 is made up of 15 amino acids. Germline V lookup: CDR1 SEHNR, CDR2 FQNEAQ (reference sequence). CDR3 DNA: TGTGCCAGCAGCTCGGGACAGGGAAAGCCCTACGAGCAGTACTTC. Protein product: CASSSGQGKPYEQYF.

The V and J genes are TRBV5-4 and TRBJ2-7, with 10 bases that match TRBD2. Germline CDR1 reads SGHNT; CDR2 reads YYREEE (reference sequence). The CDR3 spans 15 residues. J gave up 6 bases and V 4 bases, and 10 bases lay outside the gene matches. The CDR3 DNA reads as TGTGCCAGCAGCGGGGGAGCGGGAGGGCCACGCGAGCAGTACTTC. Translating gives CASSGGAGGPREQYF.

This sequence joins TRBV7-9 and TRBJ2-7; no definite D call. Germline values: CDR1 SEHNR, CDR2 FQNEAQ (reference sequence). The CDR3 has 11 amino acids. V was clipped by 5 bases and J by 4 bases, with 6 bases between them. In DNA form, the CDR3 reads TGTGCCAGCAGCCACTTGTACGAGCAGTACTTC. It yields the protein CASSHLYEQYF.

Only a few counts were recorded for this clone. This CDR3 is CASTTGLHSTDTQYF. The CDR3 DNA follows: TGTGCCAGCACCACGGGACTCCACAGCACAGATACGCAGTATTTT. The rearrangement uses TRBV6-5 and TRBJ2-3; D may be TRBD2 (6 bases). V gave up 7 bases and J gave up 0 bases, with 14 bases separating them. This CDR3 is 15 amino acids long. In germline, CDR1 is MNHEY, CDR2 SVGAGI.

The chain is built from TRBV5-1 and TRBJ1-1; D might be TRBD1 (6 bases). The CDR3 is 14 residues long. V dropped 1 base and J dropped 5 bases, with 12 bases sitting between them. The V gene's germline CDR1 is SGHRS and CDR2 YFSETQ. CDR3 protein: CASSLSGGRTEAFF. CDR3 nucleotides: TGCGCCAGCAGCTTGTCCGGGGGGCGAACTGAAGCTTTCTTT.

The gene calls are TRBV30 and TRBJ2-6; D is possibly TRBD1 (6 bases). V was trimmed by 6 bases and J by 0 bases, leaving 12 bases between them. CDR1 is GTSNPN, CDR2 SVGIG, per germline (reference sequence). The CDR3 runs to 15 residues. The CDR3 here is CACLGQLSGANVLTF. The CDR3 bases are TGTGCCTGCCTTGGACAGCTCTCTGGGGCCAACGTCCTGACTTTC.

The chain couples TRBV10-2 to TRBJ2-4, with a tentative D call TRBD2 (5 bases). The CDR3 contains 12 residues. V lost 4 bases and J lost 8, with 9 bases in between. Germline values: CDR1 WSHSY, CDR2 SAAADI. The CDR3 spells CASSVTGDIQYF. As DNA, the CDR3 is TGCGCCAGCAGTGTGACCGGGGACATTCAGTACTTC.

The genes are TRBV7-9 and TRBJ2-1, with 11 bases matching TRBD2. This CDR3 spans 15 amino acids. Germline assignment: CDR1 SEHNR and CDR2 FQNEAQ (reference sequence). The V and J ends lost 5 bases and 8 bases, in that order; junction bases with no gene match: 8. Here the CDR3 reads CASSSPTSGIDEQFF. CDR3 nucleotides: TGTGCCAGCAGCAGCCCGACTAGCGGGATTGATGAGCAGTTCTTC.

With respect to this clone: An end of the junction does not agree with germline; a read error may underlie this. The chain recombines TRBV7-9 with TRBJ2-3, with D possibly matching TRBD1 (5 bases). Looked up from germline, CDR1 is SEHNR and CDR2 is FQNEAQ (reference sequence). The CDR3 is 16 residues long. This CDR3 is CSSSPTGATFTDTQYF. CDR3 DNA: TGTTCCAGCAGCCCAACAGGCGCAACTTTCACAGATACGCAGTATTTT. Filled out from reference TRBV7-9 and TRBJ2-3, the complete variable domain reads DTGVSQNPRHKITKRGQNVTFRCDPISEHNRLYWYRQTLGQGPEFLTYFQNEAQLEKSRLLSDRFSAERPKGSFSTLEIQRTEQGDSAMYLCSSSPTGATFTDTQYFGPGTRLTVL.

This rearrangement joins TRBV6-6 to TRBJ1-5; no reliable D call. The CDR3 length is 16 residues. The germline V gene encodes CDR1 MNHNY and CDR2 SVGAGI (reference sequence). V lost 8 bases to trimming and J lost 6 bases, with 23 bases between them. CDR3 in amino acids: CASSDTGLGGFQPQHF. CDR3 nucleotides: TGTGCCAGCTCTGATACTGGCCTTGGCGGGTTTCAGCCCCAGCATTTT.